The source of this T cell receptor beta chain is a study of T-cell reconstitution after alpha-beta-depleted transplantation in children. The CDR3 extends over 13 amino acids. Trimming shortened V by 0 bases and J by 8 bases, and 8 bases separated the two germline ends. The germline CDR1 and CDR2 sequences are SGHRS and YFSETQ. Unique molecular identifiers tagged the TCRbeta library. TCRdb independently ran MiXCR on the PCR reads; one entry per CDR3 protein. The sample has 350,000 to 400,000 distinct CDR3 sequences, about an eighth seen once. The genes are TRBV5-1 and TRBJ1-4, with D hard to call. The sequences come from PBMCs, collected from the stem cell graft. The receptor's source is a human donor who donated a stem cell graft to a child with Fanconi anemia. CDR3 loop: CASSLEGWEKLFF. The DNA for the CDR3 is TGCGCCAGCAGCTTGGAAGGATGGGAAAAACTGTTTTTT.